What follows is one T cell receptor beta chain and its context. The sample belongs to a study of blood T cell repertoires in COVID-19. Some clones are missing from TCRdb's copy, which holds only in-frame ones; the method was immunoSEQ multiplex PCR. The profile shows 45,000 to 55,000 clones, 84% of them singletons. This CDR3 contains 15 residues. V was cut by 6 bases and J by 3 bases, with 15 bases left in between. Germline V gene lookup returns CDR1 MDHEN and CDR2 SYDVKM. The V gene is TRBV28, the J gene TRBJ1-5; D not resolved. Material: peripheral blood. The origin of this receptor is a man in his forties or fifties with acute or convalescent COVID-19. CDR3 residues: CASRDRGEVNQPQHF. CDR3 nucleotides: TGTGCCAGCAGGGACCGGGGTGAGGTCAATCAGCCCCAGCATTTT.